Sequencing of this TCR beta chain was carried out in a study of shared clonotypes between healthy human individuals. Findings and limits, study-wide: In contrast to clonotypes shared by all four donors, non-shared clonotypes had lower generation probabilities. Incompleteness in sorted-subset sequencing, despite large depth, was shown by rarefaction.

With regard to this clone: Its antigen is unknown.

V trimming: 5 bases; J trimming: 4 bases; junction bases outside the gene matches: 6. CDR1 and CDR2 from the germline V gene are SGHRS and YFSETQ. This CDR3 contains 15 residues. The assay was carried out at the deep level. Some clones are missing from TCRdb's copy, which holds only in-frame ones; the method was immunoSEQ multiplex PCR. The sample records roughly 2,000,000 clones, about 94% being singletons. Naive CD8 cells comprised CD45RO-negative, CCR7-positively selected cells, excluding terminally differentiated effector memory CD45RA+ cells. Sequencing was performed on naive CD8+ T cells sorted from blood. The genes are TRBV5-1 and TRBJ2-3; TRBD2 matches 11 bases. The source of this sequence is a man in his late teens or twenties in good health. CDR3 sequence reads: CASRALAGGADTQYF. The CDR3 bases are TGCGCCAGCAGAGCCCTAGCGGGAGGCGCAGATACGCAGTATTTT. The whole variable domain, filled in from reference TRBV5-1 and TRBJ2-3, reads KAGVTQTPRYLIKTRGQQVTLSCSPISGHRSVSWYQQTPGQGLQFLFEYFSETQRNKGNFPGRFSGRQFSNSRSEMNVSTLELGDSALYLCASRALAGGADTQYFGPGTRLTVL.